The 14 T cell receptor beta chains below come from one sample, sequenced in a study of shared clonotypes between healthy human individuals. The protocol was immunoSEQ multiplex PCR, while the TCRdb copy is restricted to in-frame clones and leaves out a portion. Of about 2.4 million clones listed, around nine tenths are singletons. Sequencing used naive CD4+ T cells sorted from blood. Stated subset: CD45RA+ positively selected. The origin of the receptors is a man between 18 and 29 years old in good health.

The chain employs TRBV18 and TRBJ2-5; D remains unclear. Trimming shortened V by 0 bases and J by 2 bases, and 10 bases separated the two germline ends. The CDR3 runs to 15 residues. Per the germline V gene, CDR1 is KGHSH and CDR2 is LQKENI. CDR3 loop: CASSPPLKPQETQYF. The CDR3 nucleotides are TGTGCCAGCTCACCACCGCTAAAGCCACAAGAGACCCAGTACTTC.

For this clone: Other DNA sequences in this sample translate to the same CDR3. The chain recombines TRBV30 with TRBJ2-3; unclear D gene. The CDR3 extends over 11 amino acids. CDR1 and CDR2 from the germline V gene are GTSNPN and SVGIG (reference sequence). Trimming cost V 2 bases and J 5 bases, with 5 bases left between them. CDR3 loop: CAWSPEDTQYF. The CDR3 region has the DNA TGTGCCTGGAGTCCCGAAGATACGCAGTATTTT.

The V gene is TRBV5-1, the J gene TRBJ1-6; the D gene is possibly TRBD1 (5 bases). There are 15 residues in the CDR3. CDR1 and CDR2 (germline): SGHRS, YFSETQ. The V end lost 0 bases, the J end lost 12 bases, and 16 bases lay between the germline ends. CDR3 in DNA: TGCGCCAGCAGCTTGGGGAGCGGCCCGGGGGGACCCCTCCACTTT. This sequence encodes CASSLGSGPGGPLHF.

The rearrangement links TRBV9 to TRBJ2-7; no reliable D call. The V end lost 4 bases, the J end lost 1 base, and 9 bases lay between the germline ends. Germline V CDR1 and CDR2: SGDLS, YYNGEE. The CDR3 length is 13 residues. Here the CDR3 reads CASSTGPSYEQYF. CDR3 sequence (DNA): TGTGCCAGCAGCACCGGACCTTCCTACGAGCAGTACTTC.

This chain uses TRBV5-1 with TRBJ2-3; D gene unclear. The length of the CDR3 is 15 residues. V was shortened by 2 bases and J by 0 bases, with 10 bases between the two germline ends. Germline V gene lookup returns CDR1 SGHRS and CDR2 YFSETQ. Written as DNA, the CDR3 is TGCGCCAGCAGCTTCGGGCCTACTAGCACAGATACGCAGTATTTT. Translated: CASSFGPTSTDTQYF. The full variable domain, in which reference TRBV5-1 and TRBJ2-3 provide the parts outside the CDR3, is KAGVTQTPRYLIKTRGQQVTLSCSPISGHRSVSWYQQTPGQGLQFLFEYFSETQRNKGNFPGRFSGRQFSNSRSEMNVSTLELGDSALYLCASSFGPTSTDTQYFGPGTRLTVL.

CDR3 DNA: TGTGCCAGCAGTGCGGAGAGCGCAAGTTACAATGAGCAGTTCTTC. Translating gives CASSAESASYNEQFF. The chain links TRBV2 to TRBJ2-1; D call uncertain. This CDR3 region has 15 residues. The germline V and J ends were trimmed by 4 bases and 4 bases, with 14 bases remaining between them. CDR1 and CDR2 from the germline V gene are SNHLY and FYNNEI.

The chain joins TRBV9 to TRBJ2-7; perhaps D is TRBD1 or TRBD2 (5 bases each). Trimming removed 4 bases at V and 6 bases at J, with 23 bases between. This CDR3 has 16 residues. Looked up from germline, CDR1 is SGDLS and CDR2 is YYNGEE. The CDR3 DNA is TGTGCCAGCAGCAAGCGTGGGGACGAGGTCTGGGGCGAGCAGTACTTC. This translates into CASSKRGDEVWGEQYF.

The chain employs TRBV19 and TRBJ1-1, with TRBD1 as a possible D gene (6 bases). With 8 bases removed from V and 3 bases from J, the gap between germline ends came to 16 bases. Germline CDR1 is LNHDA and CDR2 is SQIVND (reference sequence). The CDR3 runs to 14 residues. The CDR3 sequence is CASATGGAHTEAFF. As DNA, the CDR3 is TGTGCCAGTGCGACGGGGGGGGCGCACACTGAAGCTTTCTTT.

The chain is built from TRBV10-3 and TRBJ2-3; 11 positions match TRBD2. In germline, CDR1 is ENHRY, CDR2 SYGVKD. V trimming: 8 bases; J trimming: 6 bases; junction bases outside the gene matches: 7. CDR3 length: 14 residues. CDR3 residues: CAIRSSGGGDTQYF. CDR3 coding DNA: TGTGCCATCCGAAGTAGCGGGGGGGGCGATACGCAGTATTTT.

The chain's CDR3 is CASSLDRFGGGAPGELFF. CDR3 sequence (DNA): TGTGCCAGCAGCTTAGATCGATTCGGCGGGGGGGCTCCCGGGGAGCTGTTTTTT. This chain uses TRBV11-3 with TRBJ2-2; 9 positions match TRBD2. Germline CDR1 is SGHNT and CDR2 is YENEEA. CDR3 size: 18 residues. With 0 bases clipped from V and 6 bases from J, the junction kept 11 bases outside the gene matches.

This chain connects TRBV6-5 to TRBJ2-3; D may match TRBD1 or TRBD2 (6 bases each). Between the trimmed V and J ends, which lost 4 bases and 4 bases, there was a span of 12 bases. The CDR3 is made up of 14 amino acids. Germline CDR1 and CDR2: MNHEY and SVGAGI. Here the CDR3 reads CASSSRGRADTQYF. CDR3 coding DNA: TGTGCCAGCAGTTCTCGGGGGCGAGCAGATACGCAGTATTTT.

The gene calls are TRBV30 and TRBJ1-1; D is unclear. Looked up from germline, CDR1 is GTSNPN and CDR2 is SVGIG (reference sequence). The CDR3 sequence is 13 residues long. Trimming removed 3 bases at V and 2 bases at J, with 10 bases between. The CDR3 coding sequence is TGTGCCTGGAGGCAGCAGAGAAACACTGAAGCTTTCTTT. This sequence encodes CAWRQQRNTEAFF.

The gene calls are TRBV6-1 and TRBJ2-5; D is ambiguous. The germline V gene encodes CDR1 MNHNS and CDR2 SASEGT. V was trimmed by 3 bases and J by 2 bases, leaving 7 bases between them. The CDR3 consists of 13 residues. This CDR3 is CASSEPGQETQYF. The CDR3 region has the DNA TGTGCCAGCAGTGAGCCTGGGCAAGAGACCCAGTACTTC.

The chain employs TRBV12-5 and TRBJ2-1; D might be TRBD2 (7 bases). Per germline, CDR1 LGHNT and CDR2 FRNRAP. V was cut by 2 bases and J by 5 bases, with 19 bases left in between. This CDR3 comprises 17 residues. CDR3 nucleotide sequence: TGTGCTAGTGGTTTGTTCCCTAAGGGGGGGGGAAACAATGAGCAGTTCTTC. It yields the protein CASGLFPKGGGNNEQFF.